This is a list of T cell receptor beta chains from one sample in a study of human T cells and chemical hapten exposure. MiXCR was run by TCRdb on the RACE reads, yielding one entry per CDR3 protein. The sample holds 300,000 to 450,000 distinct CDR3 sequences, 4.5% to 5.5% seen once. The material was whole blood, obtained in connection with sensitization to the hapten diphenylcyclopropenone (DPC). The receptors were sampled from a woman aged 45-65 years with alopecia areata. Some clones in this sample may be carry-over from other donors' samples. Both conserved end residues are part of each CDR3. The D gene is left open where the match is weak. A row's size may be missing; if present it is once, few, many or a size class.

V	J	size	D	CDR3	DNA
TRBV5-1	TRBJ2-4	few	TRBD1	CASTLTTGGKNIQYF	TGCGCCAGCACCTTGACTACAGGGGGCAAAAACATTCAGTACTTC
TRBV5-5	TRBJ2-6	many	NA	CASSLEWAGANVLTF	TGTGCCAGCAGCTTGGAATGGGCTGGGGCCAACGTCCTGACTTTC
TRBV6-5	TRBJ1-4	NA	NA	CASRTGGAANEKLFF	TGTGCCAGCAGGACTGGGGGCGCCGCTAATGAAAAACTGTTTTTT
TRBV7-9	TRBJ1-2	many	TRBD1	CASSRTGAGYTF	TGTGCCAGCAGCCGGACAGGGGCTGGCTACACCTTC
TRBV6-5	TRBJ1-6	NA	NA	CASSYSLVNSPLHF	TGTGCCAGCAGTTACTCGCTCGTGAATTCACCCCTCCACTTT
TRBV20-1	TRBJ2-3	many	NA	CSAREYLKGTDTQYF	TGCAGTGCTAGGGAATATCTCAAGGGAACAGATACGCAGTATTTT
TRBV4-1	TRBJ1-5	many	TRBD1	CASSPGQLNQPQHF	TGCGCCAGCAGCCCGGGACAGCTGAATCAGCCCCAGCATTTT
TRBV20-1	TRBJ2-7	many	TRBD1	CSAPDRGSSYEQYF	TGCAGTGCCCCCGACAGGGGGAGCTCCTACGAGCAGTACTTC
TRBV11-2	TRBJ1-2	few	NA	CASSFDSYGYTF	TGTGCCAGCAGCTTTGACAGCTATGGCTACACCTTC
TRBV6-2/TRBV6-3	TRBJ1-5	few	TRBD1	CASRPDREVQPQHF	TGTGCCAGCAGACCGGACAGGGAGGTTCAGCCCCAGCATTTT
TRBV7-3	TRBJ2-3	many	TRBD2	CASSLTPAGGTDTQYF	TGTGCCAGCAGCTTAACTCCAGCGGGGGGGACAGATACGCAGTATTTT
TRBV2	TRBJ1-1	few	TRBD1	CASSTDREVFNTEAFF	TGTGCCAGCAGTACGGACAGGGAGGTGTTCAACACTGAAGCTTTCTTT
TRBV29-1	TRBJ2-5	many	NA	CSVQSGEETQYF	TGCAGCGTGCAATCAGGAGAAGAGACCCAGTACTTC
TRBV2	TRBJ1-1	few	TRBD1	CASTSGQGEAEAFF	TGTGCCAGCACCTCCGGACAGGGGGAGGCTGAAGCTTTCTTT
TRBV27	TRBJ2-1	many	NA	CATRPAGGQYNEQFF	TGTGCCACTCGACCCGCCGGGGGTCAGTACAATGAGCAGTTCTTC
TRBV15	TRBJ1-5	many	NA	CATSRGDSQPQHF	TGTGCCACCAGCAGAGGGGATTCTCAGCCCCAGCATTTT
TRBV29-1	TRBJ2-2	many	NA	CSVGSRDDGELFF	TGCAGCGTTGGCAGCAGGGATGACGGGGAGCTGTTTTTT
TRBV13	TRBJ2-1	many	TRBD2	CASSLAGLAVEGNEQFF	TGTGCCAGCAGCTTAGCCGGTCTAGCGGTCGAGGGAAATGAGCAGTTCTTC
TRBV5-4	TRBJ2-6	few	TRBD1	CASSRQGALSGANVLTF	TGTGCCAGCAGCCGACAGGGCGCCCTCTCTGGGGCCAACGTCCTGACTTTC
TRBV10-3	TRBJ1-6	few	TRBD1	CAAGGQGSSPLHF	TGTGCCGCCGGGGGACAGGGGAGTTCACCCCTCCACTTT
TRBV28	TRBJ1-6	few	TRBD1	CASSSLRDRGSPLHF	TGTGCCAGCAGCTCTCTCCGGGACAGGGGTTCACCCCTCCACTTT
TRBV20-1	TRBJ2-3	NA	TRBD1	CSASGQGTDTQYF	TGCAGTGCTAGCGGACAGGGAACAGATACGCAGTATTTT
TRBV12-3/TRBV12-4	TRBJ2-4	few	TRBD2	CASSFGGGANIQYF	TGTGCCAGCAGTTTCGGCGGGGGGGCCAACATTCAGTACTTC
TRBV28	TRBJ2-3	NA	TRBD2	CASSSLGLAGGPLSTDTQYF	TGTGCCAGCAGTTCCCTCGGACTAGCGGGAGGGCCTCTAAGCACAGATACGCAGTATTTT
TRBV7-9	TRBJ1-1	many	TRBD1	CASHRDSNTEAFF	TGTGCCAGCCACCGGGACAGCAACACTGAAGCTTTCTTT
TRBV29-1	TRBJ2-4	many	NA	CSVEKGENIQYF	TGCAGCGTTGAAAAGGGGGAAAACATTCAGTACTTC
TRBV25-1	TRBJ1-2	few	TRBD1	CASSVTGTGRYGYTF	TGTGCCAGCAGTGTAACTGGGACAGGGAGGTATGGCTACACCTTC
TRBV5-1	TRBJ2-1	many	TRBD2	CASSLSGLAAYNEQFF	TGCGCCAGCAGCTTGTCAGGACTAGCGGCATACAATGAGCAGTTCTTC
TRBV12-3/TRBV12-4	TRBJ2-3	many	NA	CASSLAVPDTQYF	TGTGCCAGCAGTTTGGCAGTCCCAGATACGCAGTATTTT
TRBV29-1	TRBJ2-3	few	TRBD1	CSVPRQGSTDTQYF	TGCAGCGTTCCTCGACAGGGCAGCACAGATACGCAGTATTTT
TRBV5-1	TRBJ2-3	many	NA	CASSIIAGATDTQYF	TGCGCCAGCAGCATCATAGCAGGGGCCACGGATACGCAGTATTTT
TRBV2	TRBJ2-3	many	TRBD2	CASTLRAGFSYF	TGTGCCAGCACCCTCAGAGCGGGATTCTCGTATTTT
TRBV9	TRBJ2-7	many	TRBD1	CASSVDPTPGQGLIHF	TGTGCCAGCAGCGTCGACCCAACTCCGGGACAGGGTCTGATTCACTTC
TRBV6-2/TRBV6-3	TRBJ1-1	few	NA	CASSILFTAEAFF	TGTGCCAGCTCGATATTGTTTACCGCTGAAGCTTTCTTT
TRBV11-2	TRBJ2-1	many	TRBD2	CASSARLAGSAGGNEQFF	TGTGCCAGCAGCGCCCGACTAGCGGGATCGGCCGGGGGCAATGAGCAGTTCTTC
TRBV10-3	TRBJ1-2	few	NA	CAITPGQPYGYTF	TGTGCCATCACCCCAGGACAGCCCTATGGCTACACCTTC
TRBV5-5	TRBJ2-7	many	NA	CASSLGAEAYEQYF	TGTGCCAGCAGCTTGGGCGCAGAGGCCTACGAGCAGTACTTC
TRBV2	TRBJ1-4	NA	NA	CASSGRGARGEKLFF	TGTGCCAGCAGTGGCCGCGGGGCGAGGGGTGAAAAACTGTTTTTT
TRBV14	TRBJ2-6	many	NA	CASSHLGKGLNSGANVLTF	TGTGCCAGCAGCCATCTTGGGAAGGGACTCAATTCTGGGGCCAACGTCCTGACTTTC
TRBV6-2/TRBV6-3	TRBJ2-7	few	NA	CASSYSRAGETRMYF	TGTGCCAGCAGTTACTCCCGGGCAGGGGAGACTAGGATGTACTTC
TRBV5-5	TRBJ2-3	many	TRBD1	CASSLEQGAWNTQYF	TGTGCCAGCAGCTTGGAGCAGGGGGCTTGGAATACGCAGTATTTT
TRBV20-1	TRBJ2-2	many	NA	CSASQLEAGSGELFF	TGCAGTGCTAGCCAGCTAGAGGCAGGGTCTGGGGAGCTGTTTTTT
TRBV7-2	TRBJ1-1	few	NA	CASSLQTVNTEAFF	TGTGCCAGCAGCTTACAGACAGTGAACACTGAAGCTTTCTTT
TRBV12-3/TRBV12-4	TRBJ1-1	many	NA	CASSQGMGEAFF	TGTGCCAGTTCCCAGGGGATGGGGGAAGCTTTCTTT
TRBV14	TRBJ2-7	NA	TRBD2	CASSQEGLAGAYEQYF	TGTGCCAGCAGCCAAGAGGGGCTAGCGGGAGCCTACGAGCAGTACTTC
TRBV28	TRBJ2-7	few	NA	CASRAGKGGHEQYF	TGTGCCAGCAGAGCGGGGAAAGGGGGACACGAGCAGTACTTC
TRBV28	TRBJ2-5	medium-sized	NA	CASSLLLEVQETQYF	TGTGCCAGCAGTTTACTGCTGGAAGTACAAGAGACCCAGTACTTC
TRBV7-2	TRBJ2-5	many	TRBD2	CASILKAGGGETQYF	TGTGCCAGCATACTCAAAGCGGGAGGAGGTGAGACCCAGTACTTC
TRBV7-2	TRBJ2-3	few	NA	CASSLAGGGGRRDTQYF	TGTGCCAGCAGCTTAGCGGGGGGTGGAGGGAGAAGAGATACGCAGTATTTT
TRBV27	TRBJ1-1	NA	TRBD1	CASSPQGPLGFNTEAFF	TGTGCCAGCAGCCCACAGGGGCCACTTGGTTTTAACACTGAAGCTTTCTTT
TRBV10-1	TRBJ1-2	many	NA	CASSESQGYGYTF	TGCGCCAGCAGTGAATCGCAGGGTTACGGCTACACCTTC
TRBV6-5	TRBJ2-2	many	NA	CASSYSLTGELFF	TGTGCCAGCAGTTACTCACTCACCGGGGAGCTGTTTTTT
TRBV12-3/TRBV12-4	TRBJ2-1	few	TRBD1	CASSLAGTGVSEQFF	TGTGCCAGCAGTTTAGCTGGGACAGGGGTAAGTGAGCAGTTCTTC
TRBV11-2	TRBJ2-5	many	NA	CASSLDSAAQETQYF	TGTGCCAGCAGCTTAGATTCCGCGGCACAAGAGACCCAGTACTTC
TRBV30	TRBJ2-5	few	TRBD1	CAWGQGRETQYF	TGTGCCTGGGGACAGGGACGAGAGACCCAGTACTTC
TRBV28	TRBJ1-4	few	NA	CASSPARELFF	TGTGCCAGCAGTCCCGCTAGAGAACTGTTTTTT
TRBV6-5	TRBJ2-1	few	TRBD2	CASTLSGRDYNEQFF	TGTGCCAGCACCCTGAGCGGGAGGGACTACAATGAGCAGTTCTTC